What follows is one T cell receptor beta chain and its context. CDR3 size: 15 residues. The germline V gene has CDR1 GTSNPN and CDR2 SVGIG (reference sequence). Trimming stripped 1 base from V and 8 bases from J, with 17 bases between. The data were produced by immunoSEQ multiplex PCR, yet TCRdb's version contains in-frame clones alone and is incomplete. The sample has about 70,000 clones, about 94% seen once; the top ten hold 0.58%. This specimen comes from a study of T cell changes during pregnancy in multiple sclerosis. This clonotype was obtained from a female donor with multiple sclerosis, enrolled in a pregnancy study. The sequencing used peripheral blood, collected in the third trimester of pregnancy. The chain recombines TRBV30 with TRBJ1-4; D is ambiguous. This CDR3 is CAWSDPGVREEKLFF. The CDR3 region has the DNA TGTGCCTGGAGTGACCCGGGAGTAAGAGAGGAAAAACTGTTTTTT.